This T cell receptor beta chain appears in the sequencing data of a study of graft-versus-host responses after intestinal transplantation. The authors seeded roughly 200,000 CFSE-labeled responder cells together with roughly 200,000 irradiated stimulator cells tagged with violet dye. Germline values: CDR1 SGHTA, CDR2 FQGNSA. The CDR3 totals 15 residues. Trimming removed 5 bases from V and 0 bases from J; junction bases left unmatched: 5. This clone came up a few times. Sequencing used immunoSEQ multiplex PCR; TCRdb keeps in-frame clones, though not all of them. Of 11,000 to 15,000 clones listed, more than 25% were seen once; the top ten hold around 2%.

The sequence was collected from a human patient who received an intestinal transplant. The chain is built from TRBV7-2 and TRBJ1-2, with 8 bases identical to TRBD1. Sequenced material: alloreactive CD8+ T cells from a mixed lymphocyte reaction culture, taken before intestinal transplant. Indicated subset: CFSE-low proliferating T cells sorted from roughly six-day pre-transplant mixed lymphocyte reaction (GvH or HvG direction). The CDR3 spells CASSVDREANYGYTF. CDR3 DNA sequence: TGTGCCAGCAGCGTGGACAGGGAGGCTAACTATGGCTACACCTTC.